The entry below gives a single T cell receptor beta chain sequence along with its context. This record comes from a study of blood T cell repertoires in COVID-19. In the study overall: Both acute and convalescent COVID-19 samples were obtained from the United States, Italy and Spain. T cells, B-cell-depleted T cells, or PBMCs supplied cDNA or gDNA.

This CDR3 contains 15 residues. After removal of 3 bases from V and 5 bases from J, the junction contained 6 bases not matched to a gene. Germline CDR1 and CDR2: SGHTA and FQGNSA. In the study's own analysis: Amplifying reference gene primers gave estimates of nucleated cell counts. The protocol was immunoSEQ multiplex PCR, while the TCRdb copy is restricted to in-frame clones and leaves out a portion. V, J and clone size are those of that table, while D and trimming were read from the DNA. The table includes 150,000 to 200,000 clones, more than 80% detected once. The sample consisted of peripheral blood. The receptor was derived from a man aged 55 to 70 with acute or convalescent COVID-19. The gene calls are TRBV7-2 and TRBJ1-1, with 10 bases lining up with TRBD1. The CDR3 here is CASSLTGGLYTEAFF. DNA of the CDR3: TGTGCCAGCAGCTTGACAGGGGGCTTGTATACTGAAGCTTTCTTT.